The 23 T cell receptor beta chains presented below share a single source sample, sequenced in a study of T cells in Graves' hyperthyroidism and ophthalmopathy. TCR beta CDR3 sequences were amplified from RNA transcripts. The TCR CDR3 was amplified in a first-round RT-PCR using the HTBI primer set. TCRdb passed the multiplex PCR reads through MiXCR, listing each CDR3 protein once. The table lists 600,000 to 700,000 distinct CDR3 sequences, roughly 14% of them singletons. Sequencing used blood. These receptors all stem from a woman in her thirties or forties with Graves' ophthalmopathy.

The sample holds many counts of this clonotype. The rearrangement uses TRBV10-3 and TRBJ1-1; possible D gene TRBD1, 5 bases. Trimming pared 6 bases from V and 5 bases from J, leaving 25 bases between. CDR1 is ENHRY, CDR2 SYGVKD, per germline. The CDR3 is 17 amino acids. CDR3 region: CAIRGSGGSDVWTEAFF. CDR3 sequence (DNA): TGTGCCATCAGAGGGTCTGGGGGTAGTGATGTTTGGACTGAAGCTTTCTTT.

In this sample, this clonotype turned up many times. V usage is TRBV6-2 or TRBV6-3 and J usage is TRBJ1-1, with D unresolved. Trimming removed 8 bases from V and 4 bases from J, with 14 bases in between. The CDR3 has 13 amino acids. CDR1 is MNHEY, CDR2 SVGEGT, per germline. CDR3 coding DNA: TGTGCCAGCGCCAGACCTCGCGGCACTGAAGCTTTCTTT. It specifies CASARPRGTEAFF.

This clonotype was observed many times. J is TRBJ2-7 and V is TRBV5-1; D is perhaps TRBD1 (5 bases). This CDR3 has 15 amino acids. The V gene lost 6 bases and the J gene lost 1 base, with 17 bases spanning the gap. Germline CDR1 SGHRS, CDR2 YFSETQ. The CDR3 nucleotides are TGCGCCAGCACCTTTGGGCCAGGGCCTTCCTACGAGCAGTACTTC. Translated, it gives CASTFGPGPSYEQYF.

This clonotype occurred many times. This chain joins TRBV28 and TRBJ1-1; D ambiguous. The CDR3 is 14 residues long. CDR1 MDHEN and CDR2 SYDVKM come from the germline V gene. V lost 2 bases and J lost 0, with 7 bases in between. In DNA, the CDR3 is TGTGCCAGCAGTTTACATACGGTGAACACTGAAGCTTTCTTT. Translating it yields CASSLHTVNTEAFF.

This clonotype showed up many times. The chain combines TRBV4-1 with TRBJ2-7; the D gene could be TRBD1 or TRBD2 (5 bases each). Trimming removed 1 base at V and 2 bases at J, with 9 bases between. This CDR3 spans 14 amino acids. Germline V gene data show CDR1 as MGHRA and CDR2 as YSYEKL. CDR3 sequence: CASSQGLGAYEQYF. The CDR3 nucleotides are TGCGCCAGCAGCCAAGGACTGGGGGCCTACGAGCAGTACTTC.

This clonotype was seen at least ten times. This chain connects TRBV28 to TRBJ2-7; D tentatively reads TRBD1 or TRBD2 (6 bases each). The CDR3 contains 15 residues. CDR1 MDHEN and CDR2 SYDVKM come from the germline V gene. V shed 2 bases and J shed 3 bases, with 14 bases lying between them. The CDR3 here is CASSLPQGTHYEQYF. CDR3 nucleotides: TGTGCCAGCAGTTTACCTCAGGGGACTCACTACGAGCAGTACTTC.

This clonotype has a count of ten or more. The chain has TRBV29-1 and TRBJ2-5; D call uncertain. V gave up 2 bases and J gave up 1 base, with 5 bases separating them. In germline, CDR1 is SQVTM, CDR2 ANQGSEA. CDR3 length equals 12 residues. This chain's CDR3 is CSVERPQETQYF. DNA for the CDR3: TGCAGCGTTGAAAGGCCCCAAGAGACCCAGTACTTC.

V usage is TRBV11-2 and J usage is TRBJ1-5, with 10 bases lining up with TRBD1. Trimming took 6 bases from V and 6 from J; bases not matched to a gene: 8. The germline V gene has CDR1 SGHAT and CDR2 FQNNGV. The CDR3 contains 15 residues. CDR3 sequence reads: CASRVGQGSVQPQHF. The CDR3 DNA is TGTGCCAGCAGGGTGGGACAGGGGTCGGTTCAGCCCCAGCATTTT.

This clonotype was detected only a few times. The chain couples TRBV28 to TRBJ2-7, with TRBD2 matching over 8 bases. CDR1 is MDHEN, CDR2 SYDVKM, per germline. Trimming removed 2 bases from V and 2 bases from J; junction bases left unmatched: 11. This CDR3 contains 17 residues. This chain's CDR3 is CASSLRTSWGKAYEQYF. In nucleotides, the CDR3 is TGTGCCAGCAGTTTAAGGACTAGCTGGGGAAAAGCCTACGAGCAGTACTTC.

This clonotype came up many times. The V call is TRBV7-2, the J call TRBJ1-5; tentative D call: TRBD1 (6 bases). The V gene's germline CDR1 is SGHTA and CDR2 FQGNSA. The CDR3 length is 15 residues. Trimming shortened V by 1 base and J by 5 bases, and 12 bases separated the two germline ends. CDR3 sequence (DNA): TGTGCCAGCAGCTTAGTCGGGGGGCAGGATCAGCCCCAGCATTTT. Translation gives CASSLVGGQDQPQHF.

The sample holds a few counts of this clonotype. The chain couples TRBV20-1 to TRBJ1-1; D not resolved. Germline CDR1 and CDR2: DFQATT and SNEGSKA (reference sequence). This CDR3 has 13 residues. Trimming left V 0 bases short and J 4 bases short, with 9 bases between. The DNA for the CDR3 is TGCAGTGCTAGAGAGTCCCTTGCCACTGAAGCTTTCTTT. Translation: CSARESLATEAFF.

CDR3 nucleotide sequence: TGCAGCGTTGAAGATCCCACCGGACAGCAGAGCTCCTACGAGCAGTACTTC. Protein: CSVEDPTGQQSSYEQYF. V gene TRBV29-1 combines with J gene TRBJ2-7; weak D call: TRBD1 (6 bases). Trimming removed 0 bases at V and 0 bases at J, with 18 bases between. Looked up from germline, CDR1 is SQVTM and CDR2 is ANQGSEA. This CDR3 spans 17 amino acids.

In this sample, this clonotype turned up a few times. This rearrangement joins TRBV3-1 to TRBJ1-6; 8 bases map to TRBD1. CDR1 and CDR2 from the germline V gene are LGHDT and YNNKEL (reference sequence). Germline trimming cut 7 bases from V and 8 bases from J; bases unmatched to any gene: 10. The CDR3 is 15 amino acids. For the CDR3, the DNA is TGTGCCAGCAACGAACAAGGGACAGGATATTCACCCCTCCACTTT. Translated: CASNEQGTGYSPLHF.

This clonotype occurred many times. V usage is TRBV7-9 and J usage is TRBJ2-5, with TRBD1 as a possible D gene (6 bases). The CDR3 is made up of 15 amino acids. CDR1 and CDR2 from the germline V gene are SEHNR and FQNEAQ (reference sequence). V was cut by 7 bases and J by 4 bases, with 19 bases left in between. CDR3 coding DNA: TGTGCCAGCACCCTCCCCCCAGGGGCTAGAGAGACCCAGTACTTC. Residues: CASTLPPGARETQYF. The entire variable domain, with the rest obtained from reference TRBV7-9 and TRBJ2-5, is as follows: DTGVSQNPRHKITKRGQNVTFRCDPISEHNRLYWYRQTLGQGPEFLTYFQNEAQLEKSRLLSDRFSAERPKGSFSTLEIQRTEQGDSAMYLCASTLPPGARETQYFGPGTRLLVL.

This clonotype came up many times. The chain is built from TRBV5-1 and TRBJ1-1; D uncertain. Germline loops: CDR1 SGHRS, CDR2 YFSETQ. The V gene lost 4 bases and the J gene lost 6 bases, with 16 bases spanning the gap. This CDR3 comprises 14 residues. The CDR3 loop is CASSPSTVLAEAFF. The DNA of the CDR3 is TGCGCCAGCAGCCCATCAACGGTCTTGGCTGAAGCTTTCTTT. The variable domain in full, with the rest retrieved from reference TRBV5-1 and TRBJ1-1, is KAGVTQTPRYLIKTRGQQVTLSCSPISGHRSVSWYQQTPGQGLQFLFEYFSETQRNKGNFPGRFSGRQFSNSRSEMNVSTLELGDSALYLCASSPSTVLAEAFFGQGTRLTVV.

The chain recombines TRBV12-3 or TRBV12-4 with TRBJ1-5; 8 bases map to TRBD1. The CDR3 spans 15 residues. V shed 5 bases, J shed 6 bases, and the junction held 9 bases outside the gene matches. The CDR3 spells CASSPSGDRGQPQHF. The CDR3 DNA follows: TGTGCCAGCAGTCCTTCGGGCGACAGGGGTCAGCCCCAGCATTTT.

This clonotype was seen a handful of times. The CDR3 protein is CSVGTDYEQYF. CDR3 nucleotide sequence: TGCAGCGTTGGGACAGACTACGAGCAGTACTTC. This chain connects TRBV29-1 to TRBJ2-7; D may be TRBD1 (6 bases). The CDR3 totals 11 residues. The V end was cut by 4 bases, the J end by 3 bases, with 7 bases between. Per germline, CDR1 SQVTM and CDR2 ANQGSEA.

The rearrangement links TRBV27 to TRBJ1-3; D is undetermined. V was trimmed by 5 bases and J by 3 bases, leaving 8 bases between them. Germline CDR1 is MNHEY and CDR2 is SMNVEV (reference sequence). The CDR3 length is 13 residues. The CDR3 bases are TGTGCCAGCAGTCCCCCCTATGGAAACACCATATATTTT. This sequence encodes CASSPPYGNTIYF.

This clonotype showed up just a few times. CDR3 DNA sequence: TGTGCCAGCAGTGGTTCCAGCTTCGGCATTCAGTACTTC. It yields the protein CASSGSSFGIQYF. V gene TRBV7-2 combines with J gene TRBJ2-4; D unclear. With 6 bases removed from V and 9 bases from J, the gap between germline ends came to 15 bases. Looked up from germline, CDR1 is SGHTA and CDR2 is FQGNSA. The CDR3 has 13 residues.

This CDR3 reads CAISGGGQGKNTEAFF. The CDR3 DNA reads TGTGCCATCAGTGGAGGTGGGCAGGGGAAGAACACTGAAGCTTTCTTT. The chain is built from TRBV10-3 and TRBJ1-1; D is perhaps TRBD1 (6 bases). V was shortened by 4 bases and J by 1 base, with 16 bases between the two germline ends. CDR3 length equals 16 residues. The germline CDR1 and CDR2 sequences are ENHRY and SYGVKD.

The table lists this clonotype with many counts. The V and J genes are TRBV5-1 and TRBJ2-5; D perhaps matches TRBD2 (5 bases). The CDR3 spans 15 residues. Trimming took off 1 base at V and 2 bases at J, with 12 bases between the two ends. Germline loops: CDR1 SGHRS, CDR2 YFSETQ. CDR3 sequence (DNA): TGCGCCAGCAGCTTGACCGGGGAAGTGCAAGAGACCCAGTACTTC. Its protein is CASSLTGEVQETQYF.

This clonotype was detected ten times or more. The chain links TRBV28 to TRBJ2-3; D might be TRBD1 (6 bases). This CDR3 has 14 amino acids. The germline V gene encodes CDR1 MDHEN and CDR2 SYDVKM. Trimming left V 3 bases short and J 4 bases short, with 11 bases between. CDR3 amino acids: CASSLGHSPDTQYF. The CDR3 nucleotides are TGTGCCAGCAGTTTGGGACATAGCCCAGATACGCAGTATTTT.

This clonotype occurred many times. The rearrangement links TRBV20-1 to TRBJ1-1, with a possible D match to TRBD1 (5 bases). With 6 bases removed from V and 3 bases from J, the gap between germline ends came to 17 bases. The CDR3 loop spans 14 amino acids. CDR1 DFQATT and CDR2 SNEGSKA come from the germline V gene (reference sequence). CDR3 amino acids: CSAPALGGDTEAFF. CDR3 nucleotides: TGCAGTGCCCCCGCCCTTGGGGGGGACACTGAAGCTTTCTTT.